This T cell receptor beta chain appears in the sequencing data of a study of T cell responses to AZD1222 COVID-19 vaccine (TCRdb year 2021). Concerning the study at large: A total of approximately 230 trial participants underwent TCR sequencing, of whom 200 to 220 received two doses of AZD1222 and around 25 received two doses of the MenACWY control vaccine. Enrollment into the trials was organized by age into subgroups of 18-55, 56-69 and 70-plus years, and those subgroups contained roughly 150, 30 and 60 TCR-sequenced participants, respectively.

The CDR3 regions of human TCRbeta chains were subjected to immunosequencing. As for the original processing: TCRs in the repertoires were compared against a reference library of SARS-CoV-2-specific TCRs that had been generated with the MIRA antigen-specificity platform. Breadth meant the fraction of unique TCRs that were SARS-CoV-2-associated, whereas depth meant the fraction of total T cells that were SARS-CoV-2-associated. Each spike-specific TCR was assigned to its reactive spike region and to a CD4 or CD8 class using the MIRA data. Log10-transformed breadth and depth values were compared by one-way ANOVA with Sidak's multiple comparisons tests. TCRdb took this table from immuneACCESS and kept in-frame rearrangements with V and J called. Such tables lack part of the clones; where checked against another copy, unresolved V genes explain under half of the gap, and the rest is unexplained. That table is the source of V, J and clone size, and D and trimming were worked out from the DNA. For this sample the table gives tens of thousands of clones, of which just over 85% were detected only once. Together, the top ten hold 4.5% to 7% of the sample.

Study-level results and caveats: Vaccine-associated CD4 TCRs spanned the whole spike protein, with dominant responses in regions 160-218 and 743-854. Because no day 14 peak-response samples were available, repertoires were characterized only after the peak T cell response. The 56-69-year group was small, and its depth increase did not reach significance, likely because of low power. Most participants were white British and females outnumbered males, and the authors suggested that clonal diversity may have been underestimated. Spike-specific TCR breadth and depth rose significantly after two AZD1222 doses compared with day 0 and with MenACWY recipients. Reportedly, close to half of the unique spike-specific TCRs recognized epitopes lying outside the regions that are mutated in the B.1.351 and B.1.1.7 variants. Conclusions about previously exposed vaccinees were limited because only six or seven AZD1222 recipients were SARS-CoV-2 seropositive at baseline.

Turning to this clone: The clone's antigen remains unknown. No qualities accompany the bases; no much larger clone lies one base away.

CDR1 and CDR2 (SSHAT, FNYEAQ) derive from the germline V gene (reference sequence). Here V drops 0 bases and J drops 6 bases, and the junction holds 1 base not matched to any gene. There are 15 amino acids in the CDR3, from cysteine to phenylalanine inclusive. The CDR3 DNA has 45 bases and is translated from base 1. Interpreted using the paper, the time point label stands for: about 28 days (+/-7) after the second vaccine dose. AZD1222 recipients with second doses at about 4 weeks or about 12 weeks were pooled, because spike-specific TCR depth and breadth did not differ between schedules. Vaccinee samples came from UK trials COV001 and COV002, including a single-blind randomized controlled phase 2/3 trial of AZD1222 (ChAdOx1 nCoV-19) in healthy adults. For TCRbeta chain sequencing, PBMC samples were collected from trial participants at day 0 and at day 28 after the second dose.

The receptor's source is an adult who received the AZD1222 COVID-19 vaccine. The chain links TRBV7-7 with TRBJ2-1, with 11 bases aligning to TRBD1. The source was peripheral blood, collected 28 days after the second AZD1222 dose. The base sequence is TGTGCCAGCAGCTTAGCGGGGACAGGGGGCAATGAGCAGTTCTTC. This is translated as CASSLAGTGGNEQFF.